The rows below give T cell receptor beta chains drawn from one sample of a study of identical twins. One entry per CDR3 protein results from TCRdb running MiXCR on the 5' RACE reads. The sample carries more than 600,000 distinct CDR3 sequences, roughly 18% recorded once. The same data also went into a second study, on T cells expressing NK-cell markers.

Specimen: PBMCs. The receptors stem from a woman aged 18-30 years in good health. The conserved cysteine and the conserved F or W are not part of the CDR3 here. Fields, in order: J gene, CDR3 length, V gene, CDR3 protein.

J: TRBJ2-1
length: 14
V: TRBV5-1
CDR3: ASSVGVLTAWKSLF

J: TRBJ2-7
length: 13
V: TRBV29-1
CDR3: SVEDRGQGIYEQY

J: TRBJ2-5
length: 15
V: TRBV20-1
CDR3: SARGLAGNIYVETQY

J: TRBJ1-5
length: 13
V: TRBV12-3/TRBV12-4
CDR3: ASSSRDRGYQPQH

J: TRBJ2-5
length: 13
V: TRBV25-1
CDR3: ASSETPQAGETQY

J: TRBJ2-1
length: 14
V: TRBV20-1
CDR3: SARDPGTGIGNEQF

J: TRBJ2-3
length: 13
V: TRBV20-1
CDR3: SANSRGWGTDTQY

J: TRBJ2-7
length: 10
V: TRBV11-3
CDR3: ASRGTAGEQY

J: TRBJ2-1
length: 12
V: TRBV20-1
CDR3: SARDLAGGDEQF

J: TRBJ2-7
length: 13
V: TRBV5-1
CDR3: ASSFLSTGVYEQY

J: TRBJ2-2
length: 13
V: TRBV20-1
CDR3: SAREGQGASGELF

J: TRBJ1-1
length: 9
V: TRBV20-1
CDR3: SAAGAVEAF

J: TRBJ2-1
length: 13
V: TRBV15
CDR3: ATSIGDSGWGEQF

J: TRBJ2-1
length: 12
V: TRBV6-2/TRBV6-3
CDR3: ASSYSPLGDEQF

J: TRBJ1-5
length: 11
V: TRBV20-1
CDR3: SAIGQTYQPQH

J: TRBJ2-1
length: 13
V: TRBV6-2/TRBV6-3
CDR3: ASSYWTSGYNEQF

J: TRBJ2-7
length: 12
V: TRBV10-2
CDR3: ASTLGGDSYEQY

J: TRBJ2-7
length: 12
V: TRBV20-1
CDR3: SASGGPFPHEQY

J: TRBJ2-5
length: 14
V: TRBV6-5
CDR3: ASSYSAGGVRETQY

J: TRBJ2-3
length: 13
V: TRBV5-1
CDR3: ASSPPWMAADTQY